This T cell receptor (beta chain) was sequenced in a study of T-cell reconstitution after alpha-beta-depleted transplantation in children. This clonotype has a count of ten or more. This CDR3 spans 14 amino acids. The germline gives CDR1 SQVTM, CDR2 ANQGSEA. The V and J ends lost 4 bases and 2 bases respectively, with 15 bases between them. This sample's TCRbeta library carried unique molecular identifier barcodes. One entry per CDR3 protein, called by TCRdb with MiXCR from the PCR reads. The table records about 610,000 distinct CDR3 sequences, about 10% of them present only once. The sequences come from PBMCs from the stem cell graft donor, collected from the stem cell graft. This receptor was obtained from a human donor who donated a stem cell graft to a child with acute myeloid leukemia. The chain carries TRBV29-1 and TRBJ2-7; D is ambiguous. CDR3 nucleotides: TGCAGCGTTGTGAGCTCCAGCAGCCCCTACGAGCAGTACTTC. It translates to CSVVSSSSPYEQYF.